This is a list of T cell receptor beta chains from one sample in a study of T cells in Graves' hyperthyroidism and ophthalmopathy. TCRdb redid the calling of the multiplex PCR reads with MiXCR, one entry per CDR3 protein. The top ten clones hold approximately 25% of a sample with 280,000 or so distinct CDR3 sequences, 20% to 25% of them seen once. The specimen sequenced was blood. The receptors were sampled from a middle-aged man with Graves' hyperthyroidism that later progressed to Graves' ophthalmopathy. Both conserved end residues are part of each CDR3. D genes are given only for firm matches. Some rows have no size entry. The others give once, few or many, or a class for an expanded clone.

TRBJ2-7 | TRBD1 | TRBV10-3 | many | CAISTGQSYEQYF | TGTGCCATCAGTACGGGACAGTCCTACGAGCAGTACTTC
TRBJ1-2 | . | TRBV9 | many | CASSKEGLPRGYTF | TGTGCCAGCAGCAAAGAAGGCCTTCCTAGGGGCTACACCTTC
TRBJ2-7 | . | TRBV5-1 | many | CASSLEAGPYEQYF | TGCGCCAGCAGCTTGGAAGCGGGCCCCTACGAGCAGTACTTC
TRBJ2-7 | TRBD2 | TRBV18 | . | CASSQVAIAGGYEQYF | TGTGCCAGCTCCCAAGTGGCCATAGCGGGAGGTTACGAGCAGTACTTC
TRBJ1-1 | . | TRBV6-1 | . | CASSDTRVRNTEAFF | TGTGCCAGCAGCGATACCAGGGTTCGGAACACTGAAGCTTTCTTT
TRBJ2-7 | . | TRBV15 | . | CATSRDRGASSYEQYF | TGTGCCACCAGCAGAGATCGCGGCGCTAGCTCCTACGAGCAGTACTTC
TRBJ2-7 | TRBD1 | TRBV4-2 | many | CASTRVPGQGTISLSYEQYF | TGTGCCAGCACCCGGGTCCCGGGACAGGGGACAATTAGCCTTTCCTACGAGCAGTACTTC
TRBJ2-2 | TRBD1 | TRBV6-1 | . | CASSGTGKVELFF | TGTGCCAGCAGCGGGACAGGGAAGGTGGAGCTGTTTTTT
TRBJ1-2 | . | TRBV11-1 | . | CASSPRPSVRAIGYTF | TGTGCCAGCAGCCCCCGGCCCAGCGTGAGGGCTATTGGCTACACCTTC
TRBJ1-3 | . | TRBV18 | . | CASSPNPGMSGNTIYF | TGTGCCAGCTCACCGAACCCTGGGATGTCCGGAAACACCATATATTTT
TRBJ1-1 | TRBD1 | TRBV12-3/TRBV12-4 | . | CASSARQGAGAEAFF | TGTGCCAGCAGCGCGAGGCAGGGGGCGGGGGCTGAAGCTTTCTTT
TRBJ2-5 | . | TRBV28 | . | CASRGGGGRETQYF | TGTGCCAGCAGGGGAGGCGGTGGTAGAGAGACCCAGTACTTC
TRBJ2-7 | . | TRBV30 | many | CAYTVLSYEQYF | TGTGCCTACACAGTGCTTTCCTACGAGCAGTACTTC
TRBJ1-5 | TRBD1 | TRBV28 | . | CASSLTGQGARQPQHF | TGTGCCAGCAGTTTGACGGGACAGGGGGCACGCCAGCCCCAGCATTTT
TRBJ1-2 | TRBD1 | TRBV15 | many | CATSTPGQAAYFNYGYTF | TGTGCCACCAGCACACCGGGACAGGCCGCTTACTTTAACTATGGCTACACCTTC
TRBJ2-7 | TRBD1 | TRBV6-5 | many | CASSPTGVPYEQYF | TGTGCCAGCAGTCCCACAGGGGTTCCCTACGAGCAGTACTTC
TRBJ2-5 | TRBD1 | TRBV29-1 | . | CSALTGGGSQETQYF | TGCAGCGCCCTGACAGGGGGAGGTTCCCAAGAGACCCAGTACTTC
TRBJ2-7 | TRBD2 | TRBV6-1 | . | CASSRRLAGTSYEQYF | TGTGCCAGCAGCAGAAGACTAGCGGGGACCTCCTACGAGCAGTACTTC
TRBJ2-5 | TRBD1 | TRBV27 | many | CASRTLQGPQETQYF | TGTGCCAGCAGAACCCTACAGGGGCCACAAGAGACCCAGTACTTC
TRBJ2-7 | TRBD2 | TRBV28 | many | CASRRTSGFYEQYF | TGTGCCAGCAGAAGGACTAGCGGGTTTTACGAGCAGTACTTC
TRBJ1-5 | . | TRBV6-1 | many | CAGSVDTYSNQPQHF | TGTGCCGGCAGTGTAGACACGTATAGCAATCAGCCCCAGCATTTT
TRBJ2-7 | TRBD2 | TRBV7-9 | many | CASSPSGKTYEQYF | TGTGCCAGCAGCCCGAGCGGGAAGACCTACGAGCAGTACTTC
TRBJ2-2 | . | TRBV3-1 | few | CASRGWTGELFF | TGTGCCAGCAGAGGGTGGACCGGGGAGCTGTTTTTT
TRBJ1-2 | . | TRBV28 | . | CASSLGWGPWRGRTF | TGTGCCAGCAGTCTGGGGTGGGGGCCTTGGAGAGGCCGCACCTTC
TRBJ1-1 | . | TRBV4-2 | . | CASSQDLSNVNTEAFF | TGTGCCAGCAGCCAAGATCTGTCTAACGTGAACACTGAAGCTTTCTTT
TRBJ1-3 | TRBD1 | TRBV12-3/TRBV12-4 | many | CASSLNPGTGSGNTIYF | TGTGCCAGCAGTCTAAATCCCGGGACAGGCTCTGGAAACACCATATATTTT
TRBJ2-5 | TRBD1 | TRBV6-1 | many | CASSADRLETQYF | TGTGCCAGCAGTGCGGACAGGTTGGAGACCCAGTACTTC
TRBJ2-7 | TRBD2 | TRBV7-3 | many | CASSKLAGGYEQYF | TGTGCCAGCAGCAAACTAGCGGGAGGTTACGAGCAGTACTTC
TRBJ2-5 | TRBD1 | TRBV28 | . | CASSYLGTAYGGQETQYF | TGTGCCAGCAGTTATCTGGGGACAGCCTATGGAGGTCAAGAGACCCAGTACTTC
TRBJ1-1 | . | TRBV20-1 | . | CSASARVGNTEAFF | TGCAGTGCTAGTGCCCGGGTGGGGAACACTGAAGCTTTCTTT
TRBJ2-7 | . | TRBV18 | few | CASSPLSPHEQYF | TGTGCCAGCTCACCACTTTCACCCCACGAGCAGTACTTC
TRBJ2-7 | TRBD1 | TRBV12-3/TRBV12-4 | once | CASRLGTAASYEQYF | TGTGCCAGCAGGTTAGGGACAGCCGCTTCCTACGAGCAGTACTTC
TRBJ2-4 | TRBD1 | TRBV11-2 | many | CASSPQGAIQYF | TGTGCCAGCAGCCCACAGGGGGCCATTCAGTACTTC
TRBJ1-5 | TRBD1 | TRBV6-2/TRBV6-3 | . | CASPNTDRSSNQPQHF | TGTGCCAGCCCTAACACGGACAGGAGTAGCAATCAGCCCCAGCATTTT
TRBJ1-1 | TRBD1 | TRBV12-3/TRBV12-4 | many | CASIAGGPAEAFF | TGTGCCAGCATTGCAGGGGGCCCGGCTGAAGCTTTCTTT
TRBJ2-7 | TRBD1 | TRBV19 | many | CASSIGIQGAIYEQYF | TGTGCCAGTAGTATAGGGATACAGGGGGCAATTTACGAGCAGTACTTC
TRBJ2-7 | . | TRBV7-2 | few | CASSPQDVLLGEQYF | TGTGCCAGCAGCCCTCAGGACGTATTGTTGGGCGAGCAGTACTTC
TRBJ1-2 | TRBD1 | TRBV6-1 | many | CASNTLAGGAYGYTF | TGTGCCAGCAACACACTAGCAGGGGGCGCCTATGGCTACACCTTC
TRBJ1-1 | . | TRBV11-2 | many | CASSSRTVAPNTEAFF | TGTGCCAGCAGCTCGAGAACGGTGGCCCCCAACACTGAAGCTTTCTTT
TRBJ1-5 | . | TRBV19 | many | CASSRGGLANQPQHF | TGTGCCAGTAGCAGAGGGGGTTTGGCAAATCAGCCCCAGCATTTT
TRBJ2-5 | TRBD2 | TRBV7-2 | many | CASSLAGGRETQYF | TGTGCCAGCAGCTTAGCGGGAGGGAGAGAGACCCAGTACTTC
TRBJ2-2 | . | TRBV5-1 | . | CASSLERATGELFF | TGCGCCAGCAGCTTGGAGAGGGCCACCGGGGAGCTGTTTTTT
TRBJ1-2 | . | TRBV18 | many | CASSPLGAYYGYTF | TGTGCCAGCTCACCACTGGGGGCTTACTATGGCTACACCTTC
TRBJ2-7 | . | TRBV7-2 | few | CASSLEGTYYEQYF | TGTGCCAGCAGCTTAGAGGGGACTTACTACGAGCAGTACTTC
TRBJ2-7 | . | TRBV28 | many | CASSLFRGPPSYEQYF | TGTGCCAGCAGTTTATTTCGGGGCCCTCCTTCCTACGAGCAGTACTTC
TRBJ2-7 | . | TRBV29-1 | many | CSVDIVGKTPYEQYF | TGCAGCGTTGATATAGTCGGGAAGACCCCCTACGAGCAGTACTTC
TRBJ1-5 | . | TRBV5-1 | many | CASSPGNQMSNQPQHF | TGCGCCAGCAGCCCGGGAAATCAAATGAGCAATCAGCCCCAGCATTTT
TRBJ1-1 | . | TRBV6-1 | few | CASSERRGNGEAFF | TGTGCCAGCAGTGAAAGAAGGGGAAACGGAGAAGCTTTCTTT
TRBJ1-1 | TRBD1 | TRBV5-1 | . | CASSLTGTGTEAFF | TGCGCCAGCAGCCTCACCGGGACAGGCACTGAAGCTTTCTTT
TRBJ2-5 | TRBD2 | TRBV27 | . | CASSSPSGTRETQYF | TGTGCCAGCAGTTCCCCTAGCGGGACCCGAGAGACCCAGTACTTC
TRBJ1-2 | . | TRBV20-1 | many | CSARDRAGARDGYTF | TGCAGTGCTAGAGATCGGGCGGGGGCTCGGGATGGCTACACCTTC
TRBJ2-5 | . | TRBV5-1 | many | CASSLGGGGFGHEETQYF | TGCGCCAGCAGCTTGGGTGGTGGAGGCTTCGGACATGAAGAGACCCAGTACTTC
TRBJ1-1 | . | TRBV5-1 | many | CASSRLTGNSVTEAFF | TGCGCCAGCAGCCGACTTACAGGGAATAGTGTCACTGAAGCTTTCTTT